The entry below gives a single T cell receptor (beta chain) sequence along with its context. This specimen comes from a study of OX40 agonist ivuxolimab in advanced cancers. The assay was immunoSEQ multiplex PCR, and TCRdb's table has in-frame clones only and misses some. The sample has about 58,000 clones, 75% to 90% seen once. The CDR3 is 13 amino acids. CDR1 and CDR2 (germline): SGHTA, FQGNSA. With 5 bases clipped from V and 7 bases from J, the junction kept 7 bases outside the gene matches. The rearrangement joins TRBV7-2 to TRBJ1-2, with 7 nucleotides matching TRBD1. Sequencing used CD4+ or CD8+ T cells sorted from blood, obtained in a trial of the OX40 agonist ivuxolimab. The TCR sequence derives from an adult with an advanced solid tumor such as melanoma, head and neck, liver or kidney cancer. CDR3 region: CASSPRDSGGYTF. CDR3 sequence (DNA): TGTGCCAGCAGCCCACGGGACAGTGGTGGCTACACCTTC.